Presented here are 14 T cell receptor beta chains from one specimen sequenced in a study of blood T cells in healthy people across ages. Primers used in a second PCR of roughly 7 to 12 cycles were a sample-barcoded 5' primer and a J-beta primer mix. TCRdb fed the 5' RACE reads into MiXCR, producing one record per CDR3 protein. The repertoire has approximately 1,000,000 distinct CDR3 sequences, less than 45% of them found once; the top ten carry 10% to 15%. The sequenced sample was blood. Receptors originate from a man younger than 30 in good health.

The chain recombines TRBV20-1 with TRBJ1-1; D gene unclear. Germline V gene data show CDR1 as DFQATT and CDR2 as SNEGSKA (reference sequence). The CDR3 contains 16 residues. Trimming pared 6 bases from V and 7 bases from J, leaving 27 bases between. CDR3 loop: CSADTPLIGHHGEAFF. The CDR3 region has the DNA TGCAGTGCCGATACCCCCTTAATAGGTCATCATGGTGAAGCTTTCTTT.

The rearrangement links TRBV6-5 to TRBJ1-3; D may be TRBD1 (5 bases). Looked up from germline, CDR1 is MNHEY and CDR2 is SVGAGI. V dropped 5 bases and J dropped 0 bases, with 8 bases sitting between them. CDR3 length: 14 residues. CDR3 sequence reads: CASSPRASGNTIYF. The CDR3 DNA sequence: TGTGCCAGCAGTCCCAGGGCCTCTGGAAACACCATATATTTT.

The chain combines TRBV20-1 with TRBJ2-3; tentative D call: TRBD2 (6 bases). In germline, CDR1 is DFQATT, CDR2 SNEGSKA (reference sequence). V gave up 3 bases and J gave up 6 bases, with 10 bases separating them. The CDR3 loop spans 12 amino acids. This chain's CDR3 is CSARPSVDTQYF. CDR3 in DNA: TGCAGTGCTAGGCCTAGCGTGGATACGCAGTATTTT.

This chain connects TRBV21-1 to TRBJ2-1; the table's D call of TRBD2 was not tested on the DNA. TRBV21-1 is designated a pseudogene. The CDR3 is 20 residues long. CDR3 bases: TGTGCCAGCAGCAAACCCCCCCTTCGGACTAGCGGGGGTTTCTACAATGAGCAGTTCTTC. Its protein is CASSKPPLRTSGGFYNEQFF.

This clonotype came up many times. The rearrangement uses TRBV29-1 and TRBJ2-7; weak D call: TRBD1 (6 bases). This CDR3 region has 13 residues. Germline-derived CDR1 and CDR2 are SQVTM and ANQGSEA. Trimming took off 4 bases at V and 0 bases at J, with 10 bases between the two ends. This CDR3 reads CSVGGDNSYEQYF. The CDR3 region has the DNA TGCAGCGTTGGTGGGGACAACTCCTACGAGCAGTACTTC.

The chain uses TRBV4-3 and TRBJ1-1, with a weak D call TRBD1 (6 bases). The germline V gene has CDR1 LGHNA and CDR2 YSLEER. Trimming left V 2 bases short and J 11 bases short, with 12 bases between. The CDR3 covers 12 residues. Here the CDR3 reads CASSQLGGAAFF. Written as DNA, the CDR3 is TGCGCCAGCAGCCAACTAGGGGGGGCGGCTTTCTTT.

The chain employs TRBV3-1 and TRBJ1-6; TRBD1 agrees at 7 bases. Germline V gene lookup returns CDR1 LGHDT and CDR2 YNNKEL (reference sequence). CDR3 length: 17 residues. The trim removed 6 bases at V and 0 bases at J, leaving 8 bases unmatched. In nucleotides, the CDR3 is TGTGCCAGCAGTACCGGGACAGAGAGCTCCTATAATTCACCCCTCCACTTT. Translated: CASSTGTESSYNSPLHF.

The chain combines TRBV20-1 with TRBJ1-2, with D tentatively TRBD1 (5 bases). Trimming left V 3 bases short and J 6 bases short, with 41 bases between. The CDR3 contains 22 residues. Germline assignment: CDR1 DFQATT and CDR2 SNEGSKA (reference sequence). As DNA, the CDR3 is TGCAGTGCTAGGCACAGCTACAATGAGCAGTTCTTCAGGCCAGGGACCCCACATGGCTACACCTTC. It encodes CSARHSYNEQFFRPGTPHGYTF.

The chain joins TRBV2 to TRBJ2-3; D is perhaps TRBD2 (5 bases). Trimming took 1 base from V and 0 from J, leaving 11 bases between them. In germline, CDR1 is SNHLY, CDR2 FYNNEI. The CDR3 loop spans 16 amino acids. This chain's CDR3 is CASSEDPGMSTDTQYF. Written as DNA, the CDR3 is TGTGCCAGCAGTGAAGACCCGGGGATGAGCACAGATACGCAGTATTTT.

V gene TRBV14 combines with J gene TRBJ2-1, with D unresolved. V was pared by 4 bases and J by 8 bases, with 18 bases between. The CDR3 is 15 amino acids. Germline V gene data show CDR1 as SGHDN and CDR2 as FVKESK. The CDR3 bases are TGTGCCAGCAGCCCCACCTTAGGTCTCACGTATGAGCAGTTCTTC. Amino acids: CASSPTLGLTYEQFF.

The chain joins TRBV7-2 to TRBJ1-1, with D unresolved. Trimming shortened V by 5 bases and J by 3 bases, and 10 bases separated the two germline ends. Per germline, CDR1 SGHTA and CDR2 FQGNSA. The CDR3 covers 13 residues. CDR3 loop: CASSVEGHTEAFF. In DNA form, the CDR3 reads TGTGCCAGCAGCGTGGAAGGGCACACTGAAGCTTTCTTT.

This clonotype showed up many times. The rearrangement uses TRBV7-2 and TRBJ1-2; no clear D gene. V was shortened by 2 bases and J by 0 bases, with 7 bases between the two germline ends. Germline V gene data show CDR1 as SGHTA and CDR2 as FQGNSA. The CDR3 consists of 14 residues. CDR3 protein: CASSLRRTNYGYTF. CDR3 DNA: TGTGCCAGCAGCTTACGACGGACTAACTATGGCTACACCTTC.

This clonotype was detected ten times or more. The chain has TRBV4-3 and TRBJ1-2; D is unresolved. Trimming cost V 3 bases and J 1 base, with 9 bases left between them. Germline V gives CDR1 LGHNA, CDR2 YSLEER. The CDR3 is made up of 14 amino acids. The DNA of the CDR3 is TGCGCCAGCAGCCATGCTGAGGGTAACTATGGCTACACCTTC. Its translation: CASSHAEGNYGYTF.

J is TRBJ1-1 and V is TRBV28; D unclear. The length of the CDR3 is 15 residues. Trimming left V 3 bases short and J 1 base short, with 12 bases between. The germline CDR1 and CDR2 sequences are MDHEN and SYDVKM. The CDR3 loop is CASSFESDRNTEAFF. DNA of the CDR3: TGTGCCAGCAGTTTTGAGTCCGATAGGAACACTGAAGCTTTCTTT.